Each of the 28 T cell receptor beta chains below was sequenced from the same sample in a study of T cell responses to AZD1222 COVID-19 vaccine (dated by TCRdb to the early 2020s). The library relied on the immunoSEQ multiplex PCR assay. The table was pulled from immuneACCESS by TCRdb, which kept in-frame rearrangements only. Such tables lose some clones; where checked, under half of the loss comes from unresolved V genes, and the rest has no known cause. Here the sample has 150,000 to 200,000 clones; about 93% occur a single time. The ten largest account for roughly 2% of the sample. This specimen's time point label, per the study, means: about 28 days (+/-7) after the second vaccine dose. Sequenced material: peripheral blood, taken 28 days after the second AZD1222 dose. These receptors came from an adult who received the AZD1222 COVID-19 vaccine.

The rearrangement links TRBV4-1 to TRBJ1-6; 9 bases line up with TRBD1. With 5 bases clipped from V and 8 bases from J, the junction kept 7 bases outside the gene matches. CDR3 length: 15 residues. Germline CDR1 reads MGHRA; CDR2 reads YSYEKL. The DNA of the CDR3 is TGCGCCAGCAGCGGGCCCGGGACAGGGTATTCACCCCTCCACTTT. Residues: CASSGPGTGYSPLHF.

The chain couples TRBV7-2 to TRBJ2-3; D is possibly TRBD1 or TRBD2 (5 bases each). Germline V gene lookup returns CDR1 SGHTA and CDR2 FQGNSA. V was shortened by 4 bases and J by 11 bases, with 22 bases between the two germline ends. CDR3 length: 15 amino acids. CDR3 bases: TGTGCCAGCAGCTCGACCCCGGGACCAGGTTCTGTGCAGTATTTT. Amino acids: CASSSTPGPGSVQYF.

The rearrangement uses TRBV5-6 and TRBJ1-1; 7 bases are a match to TRBD1. The CDR3 is made up of 13 amino acids. Looked up from germline, CDR1 is SGHDT and CDR2 is YYEEEE. V was pared by 4 bases and J by 5 bases, with 5 bases of the junction left unmatched. The CDR3 coding sequence is TGTGCCAGCAGCCCCTCAGGGGGGACTGAAGCTTTCTTT. Its protein is CASSPSGGTEAFF.

This chain connects TRBV29-1 to TRBJ2-3; D is uncertain. Germline loops: CDR1 SQVTM, CDR2 ANQGSEA. The CDR3 sequence is 12 residues long. V was pared by 5 bases and J by 3 bases, with 9 bases between. The CDR3 sequence: CSVPLSTDTQYF. CDR3 DNA: TGCAGCGTTCCACTGAGTACAGATACGCAGTATTTT.

The rearrangement uses TRBV7-8 and TRBJ2-5; 7 bases agree with TRBD2. Trimming removed 5 bases from V and 0 bases from J; junction bases left unmatched: 15. Germline V CDR1 and CDR2: SGHVS, FQNEAQ. The CDR3 sequence is 18 residues long. The CDR3 loop reads CASSPRAKKRGNQETQYF. The CDR3 bases are TGTGCCAGCAGCCCGCGGGCCAAGAAGCGGGGCAACCAAGAGACCCAGTACTTC.

The chain carries TRBV11-2 and TRBJ2-3, with 10 bases fitting TRBD2. The V gene's germline CDR1 is SGHAT and CDR2 FQNNGV. This CDR3 spans 16 amino acids. Trimming cost V 5 bases and J 2 bases; bases outside gene matches: 7. In nucleotides, the CDR3 is TGTGCCAGCAGCGTAATAGCGGGGGGCCTCACAGATACGCAGTATTTT. It codes for CASSVIAGGLTDTQYF. Complete variable domain (other parts from reference TRBV11-2 and TRBJ2-3): EAGVAQSPRYKIIEKRQSVAFWCNPISGHATLYWYQQILGQGPKLLIQFQNNGVVDDSQLPKDRFSAERLKGVDSTLKIQPAKLEDSAVYLCASSVIAGGLTDTQYFGPGTRLTVL.

V gene TRBV11-3 combines with J gene TRBJ1-1, with a possible D match to TRBD1 (5 bases). The V end lost 0 bases, the J end lost 7 bases, and 12 bases lay between the germline ends. Germline CDR1 is SGHNT and CDR2 is YENEEA. This CDR3 contains 14 residues. In nucleotides, the CDR3 is TGTGCCAGCAGCTTAGAGGGTCCGGGGGATGAAGCTTTCTTT. As protein: CASSLEGPGDEAFF.

The J gene is TRBJ2-2, the V gene TRBV5-4, with TRBD1 matching 7 bases. V lost 4 bases, J lost 1 base, and 4 bases stayed unmatched. CDR3 length: 15 residues. The germline gives CDR1 SGHNT, CDR2 YYREEE (reference sequence). CDR3 residues: CASSLGDRNTGELFF. CDR3 nucleotide sequence: TGTGCCAGCAGCCTGGGGGACAGGAACACCGGGGAGCTGTTTTTT.

This clone was counted once. The chain carries TRBV7-9 and TRBJ2-5; either TRBD1 or TRBD2 may supply D (5 bases each). The CDR3 is 16 residues long. Trimming removed 2 bases from V and 4 bases from J, with 17 bases in between. Per germline, CDR1 SEHNR and CDR2 FQNEAQ (reference sequence). The CDR3 loop is CASSLRVRGGGETQYF. CDR3 bases: TGTGCCAGCAGCTTACGTGTCCGAGGTGGGGGAGAGACCCAGTACTTC.

The V call is TRBV12-3 or TRBV12-4, the J call TRBJ2-7, with D tentatively TRBD2 (7 bases). This CDR3 is built from 13 residues. The germline V and J ends were trimmed by 5 bases and 7 bases, with 15 bases remaining between them. The CDR3 DNA is TGTGCCAGCAGTAAAGGGGGGGCGGGGGAGCAGTACTTC. The encoded protein is CASSKGGAGEQYF.

This clone was picked up a small number of times. The chain combines TRBV3-1 (or the pseudogene TRBV3-2) with TRBJ1-2; D unclear. This CDR3 region has 13 residues. Trimming shortened V by 1 base and J by 4 bases, and 7 bases separated the two germline ends. Germline CDR1 LGHDT, CDR2 YNNKEL (reference sequence). The CDR3 here is CASSQVSFYGYTF. For the CDR3, the DNA is TGTGCCAGCAGCCAAGTCAGCTTCTATGGCTACACCTTC.

CDR3 protein: CASIFPGGTNYGYTF. In nucleotides, the CDR3 is TGTGCCAGCATCTTCCCGGGCGGTACTAACTATGGCTACACCTTC. The rearrangement joins TRBV7-9 to TRBJ1-2, with D unclear. Deletions cut 7 bases from V and 0 bases from J, with 15 bases between. This CDR3 spans 15 amino acids. Germline CDR1 and CDR2: SEHNR and FQNEAQ (reference sequence).

This chain connects TRBV4-1 to TRBJ2-3, with 7 nucleotides matching TRBD1. With 0 bases clipped from V and 2 bases from J, the junction kept 8 bases outside the gene matches. CDR1 MGHRA and CDR2 YSYEKL come from the germline V gene. This CDR3 has 17 amino acids. CDR3 in DNA: TGCGCCAGCAGCCAAGAGGTGAGGGGGCTGACCACAGATACGCAGTATTTT. Protein sequence: CASSQEVRGLTTDTQYF.

J is TRBJ2-7 and V is TRBV29-1; weak D call: TRBD1 (6 bases). This CDR3 comprises 14 residues. Germline V CDR1 and CDR2: SQVTM, ANQGSEA. V lost 6 bases to trimming and J lost 0 bases, with 15 bases between them. This chain's CDR3 is CSVKAQDSSYEQYF. The CDR3 region has the DNA TGCAGCGTCAAAGCCCAGGACAGCTCCTACGAGCAGTACTTC.

The chain recombines TRBV29-1 with TRBJ1-2, with D tentatively TRBD1 (6 bases). The ends were cut back, 3 bases at V and 2 bases at J, with 10 bases in the middle. The CDR3 is made up of 13 amino acids. Germline lookup yields CDR1 SQVTM and CDR2 ANQGSEA. The CDR3 nucleotides are TGCAGCGTTGAGGACAGCCCAAACTATGGCTACACCTTC. This sequence encodes CSVEDSPNYGYTF.

The gene calls are TRBV5-1 and TRBJ1-1, with D possibly matching TRBD1 (5 bases). CDR1 SGHRS and CDR2 YFSETQ come from the germline V gene. The CDR3 length is 16 residues. V gave up 1 base and J gave up 0 bases, with 13 bases separating them. The CDR3 reads CASSLSGGALNTEAFF. The CDR3 DNA reads TGCGCCAGCAGCTTGAGTGGTGGGGCCCTGAACACTGAAGCTTTCTTT.

The chain couples TRBV10-3 to TRBJ2-2; 12 nucleotides line up with TRBD2. From germline, CDR1 is ENHRY and CDR2 SYGVKD. V trimming: 10 bases; J trimming: 0 bases; junction bases outside the gene matches: 9. The CDR3 length is 17 residues. The CDR3 sequence: CATKGLAGTANTGELFF. The CDR3 nucleotides are TGTGCCACCAAGGGACTAGCGGGCACCGCGAACACCGGGGAGCTGTTTTTT.

The chain recombines TRBV24-1 with TRBJ2-7; 10 nucleotides line up with TRBD1. The CDR3 totals 17 residues. CDR1 KGHDR and CDR2 SFDVKD come from the germline V gene. J was trimmed by 5 bases and V by 2 bases; bases with no gene match: 11. This CDR3 reads CATSDSYRDRGLDEQYF. The CDR3 DNA sequence: TGTGCCACCAGTGATTCTTACCGGGACAGGGGATTGGACGAGCAGTACTTC.

The gene calls are TRBV2 and TRBJ1-2; D may be TRBD1 (6 bases). V was cut by 6 bases and J by 2 bases, with 7 bases left in between. Germline loops: CDR1 SNHLY, CDR2 FYNNEI. The CDR3 has 12 residues. CDR3 loop: CASRRGNYGYTF. For the CDR3, the DNA is TGTGCCAGCAGGAGGGGGAACTATGGCTACACCTTC.

The chain links TRBV18 to TRBJ1-1, with D perhaps matching TRBD1 (5 bases). V was clipped by 0 bases and J by 0 bases, with 11 bases between them. Germline assignment: CDR1 KGHSH and CDR2 LQKENI. This CDR3 spans 16 amino acids. The CDR3 DNA sequence: TGTGCCAGCTCACCACCGGGCAGGGCCATGAACACTGAAGCTTTCTTT. Protein product: CASSPPGRAMNTEAFF.

The chain couples TRBV6-6 to TRBJ2-3; tentative D call: TRBD1 (6 bases). The germline gives CDR1 MNHNY, CDR2 SVGAGI (reference sequence). There are 17 residues in the CDR3. The V end was cut by 5 bases, the J end by 1 base, with 19 bases between. The DNA of the CDR3 is TGTGCCAGCAGTCCGACTAACAGGGTATCCCGCACAGATACGCAGTATTTT. Translation: CASSPTNRVSRTDTQYF.

The rearrangement joins TRBV4-2 to TRBJ1-1; 7 bases fit TRBD1. The CDR3 extends over 13 amino acids. With V trimmed by 3 bases and J by 4 bases, 2 bases remained unmatched. Germline CDR1 reads LGHNA; CDR2 reads YNFKEQ. The CDR3 sequence is CASSQHRGTEAFF. CDR3 DNA sequence: TGTGCCAGCAGCCAGCACAGGGGCACTGAAGCTTTCTTT.

The chain employs TRBV7-9 and TRBJ1-6; possibly TRBD1 for D (5 bases). This CDR3 region has 15 residues. Germline CDR1 reads SEHNR; CDR2 reads FQNEAQ (reference sequence). V was cut by 1 base and J by 6 bases, with 10 bases left in between. Here the CDR3 reads CASSLETVFNSPLHF. The CDR3 DNA is TGTGCCAGCAGCTTAGAGACAGTTTTTAATTCACCCCTCCACTTT.

This chain connects TRBV10-1 to TRBJ1-1; weak D call: TRBD1 (5 bases). Germline CDR1 and CDR2: WNHNN and SYGVQD (reference sequence). V was trimmed by 6 bases and J by 0 bases, leaving 26 bases between them. The CDR3 loop spans 19 amino acids. CDR3 amino acids: CASSDSPQEAGRVNTEAFF. DNA for the CDR3: TGCGCCAGCAGCGACAGCCCCCAGGAGGCAGGGAGGGTGAACACTGAAGCTTTCTTT.

This clone was observed a single time. This chain links TRBV9 with TRBJ1-2, with D possibly TRBD1 on 5 matching bases. This CDR3 is 12 amino acids long. The ends were cut back, 3 bases at V and 5 bases at J, with 8 bases in the middle. CDR1 is SGDLS, CDR2 YYNGEE, per germline. CDR3: CASSAGVYGYTF. The DNA for the CDR3 is TGTGCCAGCAGCGCGGGGGTTTATGGCTACACCTTC.

This chain uses TRBV7-2 with TRBJ1-2; 9 bases agree with TRBD1. V lost 4 bases and J lost 8; bases outside the gene matches: 8. The germline V gene has CDR1 SGHTA and CDR2 FQGNSA. There are 14 residues in the CDR3. The CDR3 nucleotides are TGTGCCAGCAGCTCCACGGGACAGGGAGCCGGCTACACCTTC. This sequence encodes CASSSTGQGAGYTF.

The rearrangement links TRBV6-2 or TRBV6-3 to TRBJ2-7, with TRBD2 identical over 10 bases. With V trimmed by 5 bases and J by 5 bases, 9 bases remained unmatched. The germline V gene has CDR1 MNHEY and CDR2 SVGEGT. The CDR3 consists of 15 residues. The CDR3 sequence: CASSPRGLASDEQYF. CDR3 nucleotides: TGTGCCAGCAGTCCCAGGGGACTAGCGAGCGACGAGCAGTACTTC.

The gene calls are TRBV7-2 and TRBJ1-4; perhaps TRBD1 as D (5 bases). Trimming took off 5 bases at V and 2 bases at J, with 12 bases between the two ends. Looked up from germline, CDR1 is SGHTA and CDR2 is FQGNSA. The CDR3 is 15 amino acids. CDR3 DNA: TGTGCCAGCAGCCCAGGGTGGTCTACTAATGAAAAACTGTTTTTT. Its translation is CASSPGWSTNEKLFF. Together with reference TRBV7-2 and TRBJ1-4, the CDR3 gives the full variable domain: GAGVSQSPSNKVTEKGKDVELRCDPISGHTALYWYRQSLGQGLEFLIYFQGNSAPDKSGLPSDRFSAERTGGSVSTLTIQRTQQEDSAVYLCASSPGWSTNEKLFFGSGTQLSVL.